This is a list of T cell receptor beta chains from one sample in a study of T-cell reconstitution after alpha-beta-depleted transplantation in children. One entry per CDR3 protein, called by TCRdb with MiXCR from the PCR reads. The sample consists of approximately 110,000 distinct CDR3 sequences, 20% to 25% of them appearing once. The sample here was PBMCs, mostly from graft donor cells, taken 180 days after TCRalphabeta/CD19-depleted stem cell transplant. The receptors were sampled from a male patient aged 2 to 10 who had a stem cell transplant for chronic granulomatous disease, so the T cells may come from the graft donor. CDR3s include the opening cysteine and the closing phenylalanine or tryptophan.

j_call	v_call	cdr3_length	cdr3_aa
TRBJ1-5	TRBV20-1	15	CSASFRGASAQPQHF
TRBJ2-1	TRBV6-6	11	CASRLDHEQFF
TRBJ2-4	TRBV24-1	15	CATSDHAGTGNIQYF
TRBJ2-3	TRBV7-2	13	CASRRGLADTQYF
TRBJ2-3	TRBV12-3/TRBV12-4	17	CASSFVGTGVGTDTQYF
TRBJ1-2	TRBV4-2	12	CASRKAGSGYTF
TRBJ2-7	TRBV5-6	14	CASSPDRGFYEQYF
TRBJ1-1	TRBV12-3/TRBV12-4	13	CASSFSGNTEAFF
TRBJ2-1	TRBV5-1	15	CASSFGSSSYNEQFF
TRBJ2-7	TRBV12-3/TRBV12-4	13	CASSFGPNYEQYF
TRBJ2-7	TRBV28	15	CASSPRTSGRNEQYF
TRBJ2-1	TRBV29-1	12	CSGGPPNNEQFF
TRBJ2-1	TRBV12-3/TRBV12-4	12	CASSRMLIEQFF
TRBJ2-1	TRBV24-1	16	CATSDPSAGGNNEQFF
TRBJ1-4	TRBV12-3/TRBV12-4	14	CASSFGTQLRQLFF
TRBJ2-2	TRBV20-1	15	CSARETGRDTGELFF
TRBJ2-1	TRBV7-3	15	CASSLEASGIHFQFF
TRBJ2-7	TRBV7-2	15	CASSLVYKGLSEQYF
TRBJ2-4	TRBV29-1	12	CSVEFQGNIQYF
TRBJ2-3	TRBV12-3/TRBV12-4	15	CASSLAQGLTDTQYF
TRBJ2-7	TRBV28	11	CASSFSTGQYF
TRBJ2-1	TRBV12-3/TRBV12-4	18	CASSHLTSGRPPYNEQFF
TRBJ1-1	TRBV10-2	15	CASTGTGGAGTEAFF
TRBJ1-1	TRBV29-1	12	CSVGHGLVEAFF
TRBJ2-3	TRBV6-1	14	CASSEDAVTDTQYF
TRBJ2-7	TRBV6-6	13	CASSRFKGYEQYF
TRBJ2-6	TRBV10-2	15	CASRRTISGANGLTF
TRBJ2-1	TRBV11-2	11	CASSPGGEQFF
TRBJ2-1	TRBV9	16	CASSVGTGMNYNEQFF
TRBJ2-1	TRBV20-1	16	CSARGNSGRGSYEQFF
TRBJ1-1	TRBV5-1	13	CASSIKLNTEAFF
TRBJ2-7	TRBV12-3/TRBV12-4	13	CASRKQETYEQYF
TRBJ2-5	TRBV29-1	12	CSDRQGSETQYF
TRBJ2-2	TRBV10-2	14	CASKAGANTGELFF
TRBJ2-5	TRBV20-1	14	CSARDINREETQYF
TRBJ2-1	TRBV29-1	14	CSVEDLLRDNEQFF